This TCR beta chain comes out of a study of blood T cell repertoires in COVID-19 (dated by TCRdb to 2018 to 2020). Study-wide context: Samples covering the acute and convalescent phases of COVID-19 were provided by collaborators in the United States, Italy and Spain. The material from the prospective study consisted of cDNA or gDNA derived from T cells, B-cell-depleted T cells, or PBMCs. Subjects who had been exposed to COVID-19, were actively infected with it, or had recovered from it provided the deeply sampled blood TCRbeta repertoires that made up the dataset. The repertoires were made available in a free public database intended to serve as a resource for research on the immune response to SARS-CoV-2. The samples were drawn from the first 160 participants of the ongoing ImmuneRACE study and from 1,200 or so subjects provided by 6 global collaborators. The sample metadata nearly always contained a de-identified subject ID, COVID-19 status, age in years and sex. Where available, HLA class I and class II types were obtained from metadata supplied by the sample provider rather than from assay-based typing. What the authors observed across the whole study: The quantity of clinical and demographic metadata differed by source and by participant and was supplied without curation.

Each collaborating institution followed its own protocols to collect whole blood in K2EDTA tubes. Collaborator samples were shipped for TCRbeta analysis as frozen whole blood, isolated PBMCs, or DNA extracted from either sample type. A word on this clone: There is no known antigen for this receptor. Base-call qualities are not available, and no considerably larger clone is one nucleotide away.

Germline trimming: 4 bases from V, 4 bases from J; junction bases outside gene matches: 11. From cysteine to phenylalanine, the CDR3 is 16 amino acids long. Only the CDR3 part of the read is kept: 48 bases, read in frame from the first base. Per the germline V gene, SGHTS is the CDR1 and YDEGEE is the CDR2. TCRbeta CDR3 regions were amplified from genomic DNA by means of the immunoSEQ Assay, a bias-controlled multiplex PCR. The original methods were these. Nucleated cell counts per sample were estimated from amplification of reference gene primers within the assay. To quantify the absolute abundance of each unique TCRbeta CDR3 rearrangement, sequence reads were collapsed and filtered. For each sample, productive Simpson clonality was calculated as the square root of Simpson's diversity index over productive rearrangements. In its TCRdb copy, this immuneACCESS table keeps in-frame sequences only and misses some clones. Where compared with another copy, unresolved V genes explain less than half of these, and the others have no known cause. That table is the source of V, J and clone size, and D and trimming were worked out from the DNA. The sample includes about 100,000 clones, with 85% observed a single time. The ten biggest clones cover about 1.8% of the sample.

The rearranged segments are TRBV5-8 and TRBJ1-5; 7 middle bases align to TRBD1. The sequenced sample was peripheral blood. The source of this sequence is a woman in her sixties or seventies with active or convalescent COVID-19. The CDR3 reads as follows: CASSPRGGQRNQPQHF. The DNA sequence reads TGTGCCAGCAGCCCCCGAGGGGGACAGAGGAATCAGCCCCAGCATTTT.